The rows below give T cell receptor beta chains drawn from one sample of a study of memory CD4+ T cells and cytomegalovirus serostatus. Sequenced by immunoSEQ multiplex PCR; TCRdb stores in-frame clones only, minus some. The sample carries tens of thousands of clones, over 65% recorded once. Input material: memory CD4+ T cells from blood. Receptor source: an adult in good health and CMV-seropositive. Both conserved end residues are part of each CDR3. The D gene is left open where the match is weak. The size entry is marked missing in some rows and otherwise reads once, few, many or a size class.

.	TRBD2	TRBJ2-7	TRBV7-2	CASSLFPSGTYEQYF	TGTGCCAGCAGCTTATTTCCTAGCGGAACCTACGAGCAGTACTTC
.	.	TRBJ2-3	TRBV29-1	CSVAIGLSGTDTQYF	TGCAGCGTTGCAATTGGACTATCGGGCACAGATACGCAGTATTTT
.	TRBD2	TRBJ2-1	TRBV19	CASSSGEGLVLHEQFF	TGTGCCAGTAGTAGCGGTGAGGGACTAGTTTTGCATGAGCAGTTCTTC
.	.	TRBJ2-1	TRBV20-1	CSATPNSLQFF	TGCAGTGCAACACCAAACAGCCTACAGTTCTTC
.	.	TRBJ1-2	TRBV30	CAWSVLGGYGYTF	TGTGCCTGGAGTGTCTTAGGGGGCTATGGCTACACCTTC
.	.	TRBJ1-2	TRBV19	CASSRISGAESNGYTF	TGTGCCAGTAGCCGCATTTCAGGGGCCGAGTCTAATGGCTACACCTTC
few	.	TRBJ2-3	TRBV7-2	CASSPYTDTQYF	TGTGCCAGCAGCCCCTACACAGATACGCAGTATTTT
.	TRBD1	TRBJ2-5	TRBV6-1	CASRETGGETQYF	TGTGCCAGCCGCGAGACAGGGGGAGAGACCCAGTACTTC
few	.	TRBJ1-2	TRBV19	CASSPSGTGPRGYTF	TGTGCCAGTAGTCCCTCGGGGACCGGCCCGAGGGGCTACACCTTC
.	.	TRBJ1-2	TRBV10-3	CAISDPYSRQELNYGYTF	TGTGCCATCAGTGACCCGTACTCGCGACAGGAACTGAACTATGGCTACACCTTC
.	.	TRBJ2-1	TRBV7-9	CASSLSHLDNEQFF	TGTGCCAGCAGCTTGAGTCACCTGGACAATGAGCAGTTCTTC
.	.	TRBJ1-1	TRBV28	CASSYEARGNTEAFF	TGTGCCAGCAGTTACGAGGCTCGGGGGAACACTGAAGCTTTCTTT
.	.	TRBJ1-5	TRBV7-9	CASSLGTTSNQPQHF	TGTGCCAGCAGCTTAGGGACAACGAGCAATCAGCCCCAGCATTTT
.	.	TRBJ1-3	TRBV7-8	CASTLSTISGNTIYF	TGTGCCAGCACCCTTAGCACTATCAGTGGAAACACCATATATTTT
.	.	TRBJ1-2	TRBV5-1	CASSLEYLGDGYTF	TGCGCCAGCAGCTTGGAATATTTAGGCGATGGCTACACCTTC
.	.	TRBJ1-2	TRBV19	CASSITEVYGYTF	TGTGCCAGTAGTATAACGGAAGTCTATGGCTACACCTTC
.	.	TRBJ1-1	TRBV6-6	CASINREASGTEAFF	TGTGCCAGCATTAACAGGGAGGCATCTGGGACTGAAGCTTTCTTT
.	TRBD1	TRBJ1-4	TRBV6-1	CASSGQGDPGEKLFF	TGTGCCAGCAGTGGTCAGGGGGACCCTGGTGAAAAACTGTTTTTT
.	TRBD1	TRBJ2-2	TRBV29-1	CSVDSQGQGNTGELFF	TGCAGCGTTGATTCCCAGGGACAGGGAAACACCGGGGAGCTGTTTTTT
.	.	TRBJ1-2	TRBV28	CASSQLGLYGYTF	TGTGCCAGCAGTCAGCTGGGCCTCTATGGCTACACCTTC
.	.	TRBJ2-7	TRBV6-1	CASSFGRSYF	TGTGCCAGCAGTTTTGGACGTTCGTACTTC
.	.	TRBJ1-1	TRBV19	CASSTNRAAAAFF	TGTGCCAGTAGTACGAACAGGGCGGCGGCAGCTTTCTTT
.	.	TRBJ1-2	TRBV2	CATMSGTGYGYTF	TGTGCCACCATGTCAGGCACTGGCTATGGCTACACCTTC
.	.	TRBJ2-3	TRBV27	CASSLNRRGSSRYSTDTQYF	TGTGCCAGCAGTTTAAACAGAAGGGGTTCTTCACGTTATAGCACAGATACGCAGTATTTT
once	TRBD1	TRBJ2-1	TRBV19	CASRRARDRGGNEQFF	TGTGCCAGTAGAAGAGCGCGGGACAGGGGTGGAAATGAGCAGTTCTTC
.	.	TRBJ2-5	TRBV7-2	CASSFHLGSAQETQYF	TGTGCCAGCAGCTTTCACTTAGGAAGCGCCCAAGAGACCCAGTACTTC
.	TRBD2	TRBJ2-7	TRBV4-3	CASSQDLVVGGEQYF	TGCGCCAGCAGCCAAGACCTCGTCGTGGGAGGGGAGCAGTACTTC
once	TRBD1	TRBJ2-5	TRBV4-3	CASSTYHGTDTQETQYF	TGCGCCAGCAGCACATATCACGGGACAGATACCCAAGAGACCCAGTACTTC
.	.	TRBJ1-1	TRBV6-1	CATIRDGNTEAFF	TGTGCCACCATCCGTGACGGAAACACTGAAGCTTTCTTT
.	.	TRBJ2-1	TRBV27	CASSLLGAYNEQFF	TGTGCCAGCAGTTTGTTAGGGGCGTACAATGAGCAGTTCTTC
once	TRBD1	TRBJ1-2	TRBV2	CASSEEQQTGGYTF	TGTGCCAGCAGTGAAGAACAGCAGACAGGGGGCTACACCTTC
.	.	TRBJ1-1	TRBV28	CASSPFSVGTEAFF	TGTGCCAGCAGCCCATTCTCGGTGGGCACTGAAGCTTTCTTT
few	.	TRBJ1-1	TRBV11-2	CASNSPRMARRAFF	TGTGCCAGCAACTCCCCACGCATGGCAAGGCGGGCTTTCTTT
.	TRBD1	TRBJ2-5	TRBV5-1	CASSLVSGGLETQYF	TGCGCCAGCAGCTTGGTATCAGGGGGCCTGGAGACCCAGTACTTC